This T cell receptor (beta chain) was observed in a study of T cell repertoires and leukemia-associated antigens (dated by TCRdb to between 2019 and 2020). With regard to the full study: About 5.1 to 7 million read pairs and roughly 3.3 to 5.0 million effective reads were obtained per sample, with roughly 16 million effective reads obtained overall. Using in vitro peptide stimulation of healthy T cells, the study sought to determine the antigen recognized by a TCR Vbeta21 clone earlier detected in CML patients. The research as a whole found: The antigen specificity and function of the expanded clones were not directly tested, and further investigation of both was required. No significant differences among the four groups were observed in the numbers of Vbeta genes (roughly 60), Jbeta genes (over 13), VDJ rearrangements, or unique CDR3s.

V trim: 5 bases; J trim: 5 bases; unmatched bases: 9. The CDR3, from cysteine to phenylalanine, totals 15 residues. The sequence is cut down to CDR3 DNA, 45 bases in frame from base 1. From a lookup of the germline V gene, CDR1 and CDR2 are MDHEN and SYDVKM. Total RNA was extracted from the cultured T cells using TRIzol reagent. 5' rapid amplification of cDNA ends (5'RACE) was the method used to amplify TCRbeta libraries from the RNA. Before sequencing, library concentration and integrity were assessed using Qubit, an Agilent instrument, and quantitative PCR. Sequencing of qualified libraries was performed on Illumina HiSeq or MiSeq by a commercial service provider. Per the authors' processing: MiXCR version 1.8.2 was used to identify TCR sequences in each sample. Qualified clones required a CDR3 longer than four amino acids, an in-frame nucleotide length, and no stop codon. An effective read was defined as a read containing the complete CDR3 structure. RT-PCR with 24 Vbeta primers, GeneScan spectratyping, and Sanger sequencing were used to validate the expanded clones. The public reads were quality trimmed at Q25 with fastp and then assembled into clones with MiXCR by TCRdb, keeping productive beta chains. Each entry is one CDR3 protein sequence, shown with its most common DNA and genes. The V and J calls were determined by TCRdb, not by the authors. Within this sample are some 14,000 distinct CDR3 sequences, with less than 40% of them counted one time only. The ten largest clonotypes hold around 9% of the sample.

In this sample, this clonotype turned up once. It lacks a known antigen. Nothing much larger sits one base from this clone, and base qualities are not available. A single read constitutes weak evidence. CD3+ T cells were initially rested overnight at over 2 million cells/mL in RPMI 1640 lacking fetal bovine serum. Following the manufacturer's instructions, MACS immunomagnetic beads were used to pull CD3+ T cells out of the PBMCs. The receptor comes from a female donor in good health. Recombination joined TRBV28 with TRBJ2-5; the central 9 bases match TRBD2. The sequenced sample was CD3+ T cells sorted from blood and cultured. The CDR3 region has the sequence CASSTPGTSRETQYF. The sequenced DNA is TGTGCCAGCAGTACTCCCGGGACTAGCCGGGAGACCCAGTACTTC.